This T cell receptor beta chain was documented in a study of regulatory T cells in long-lasting Graves disease. Study findings and constraints: Persistent-disease Graves' patients showed less TCR diversity than new cases.

This clonotype was counted only a few times. Its antigen remains unidentified. Investigators prepared the TCR beta libraries by applying iRepertoire HTBI primers and Arm-PCR of CDR3 regions. TCRdb itself ran the multiplex PCR reads through MiXCR, one entry per CDR3 protein. The sample records 550,000 to 600,000 distinct CDR3 sequences, roughly a sixth being singletons. Germline assignment: CDR1 DFQATT and CDR2 SNEGSKA (reference sequence). Trimming removed 3 bases at V and 9 bases at J, with 15 bases between. The length of the CDR3 is 12 residues. Time point of the sample: newly diagnosed GD, antithyroid drugs for less than 3 months. RNA extracted from PBMCs served as the sequencing template. In addition, the sample was reused for a study of T cells in Graves' hyperthyroidism and ophthalmopathy.

The sample consisted of peripheral blood mononuclear cells (PBMCs), taken at new diagnosis, from a patient treated with antithyroid drugs. This chain links TRBV20-1 with TRBJ2-7, with D uncertain. The sequence was obtained from a man aged 18 to 29 with Graves disease. CDR3 in DNA: TGCAGTGCTAGTTCAAGGGCCGGCGGGCAGTACTTC. This encodes CSASSRAGGQYF.